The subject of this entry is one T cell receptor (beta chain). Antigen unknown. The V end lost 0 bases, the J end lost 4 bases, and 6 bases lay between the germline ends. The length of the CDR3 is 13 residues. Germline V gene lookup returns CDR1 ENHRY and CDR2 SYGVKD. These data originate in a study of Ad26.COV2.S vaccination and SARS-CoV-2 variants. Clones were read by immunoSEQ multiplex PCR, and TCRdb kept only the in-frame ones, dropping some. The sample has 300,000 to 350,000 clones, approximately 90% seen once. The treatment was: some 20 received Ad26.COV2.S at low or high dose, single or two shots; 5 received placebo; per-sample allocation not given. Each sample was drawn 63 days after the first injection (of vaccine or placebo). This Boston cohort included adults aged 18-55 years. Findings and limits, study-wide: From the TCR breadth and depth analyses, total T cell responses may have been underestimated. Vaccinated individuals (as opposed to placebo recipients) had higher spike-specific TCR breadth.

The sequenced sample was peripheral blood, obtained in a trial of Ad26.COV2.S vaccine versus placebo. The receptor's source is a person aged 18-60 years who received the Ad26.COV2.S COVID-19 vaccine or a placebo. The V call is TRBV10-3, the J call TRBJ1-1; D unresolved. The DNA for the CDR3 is TGTGCCATCAGTGAGTCGATCGGCACTGAAGCTTTCTTT. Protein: CAISESIGTEAFF.